These 31 T cell receptor beta chains were sequenced from one sample in a study of cytomegalovirus exposure and HLA in healthy donors (TCRdb year 2017). Library preparation was by the immunoSEQ multiplex PCR assay. The clones in this table, taken by TCRdb from immuneACCESS, are in-frame only. Not every clone is retained; where verified, under half of the shortfall comes from an unresolved V gene, and the cause of the rest is unknown. The sample table records more than 110,000 clones; almost 90% of these occur just once. The top ten hold approximately 8.5% of the sample. What was sequenced was PBMCs. The receptors stem from a woman in her late teens or twenties in good health and CMV-seropositive.

V gene TRBV5-4 combines with J gene TRBJ1-2, with TRBD1 matching over 7 bases. The CDR3 is made up of 14 amino acids. The germline CDR1 and CDR2 sequences are SGHNT and YYREEE (reference sequence). J lost 1 base, V lost 4 bases, and 4 bases had no gene match. The CDR3 DNA sequence: TGTGCCAGCAGCCTCGCAGGGGGTAACTATGGCTACACCTTC. It is translated as CASSLAGGNYGYTF. The full variable domain, its missing parts supplied by reference TRBV5-4 and TRBJ1-2, is ETGVTQSPTHLIKTRGQQVTLRCSSQSGHNTVSWYQQALGQGPQFIFQYYREEENGRGNFPPRFSGLQFPNYSSELNVNALELDDSALYLCASSLAGGNYGYTFGSGTRLTVV.

The rearrangement uses TRBV6-5 and TRBJ2-1; 9 bases align to TRBD2. This CDR3 contains 14 residues. Germline V CDR1 and CDR2: MNHEY, SVGAGI. V trimming: 7 bases; J trimming: 8 bases; junction bases outside the gene matches: 9. The CDR3 sequence is CASNWREGRDEQFF. The DNA of the CDR3 is TGTGCCAGCAACTGGCGGGAGGGCCGGGATGAGCAGTTCTTC.

The V call is TRBV28, the J call TRBJ1-3, with D hard to call. Germline V gives CDR1 MDHEN, CDR2 SYDVKM. The CDR3 has 12 residues. V dropped 5 bases and J dropped 8 bases, with 10 bases sitting between them. CDR3 protein: CASSTSGHTIYF. The DNA for the CDR3 is TGTGCCAGCAGTACAAGTGGGCACACCATATATTTT.

The CDR3 sequence: CASSLDRAGAYEQYF. The CDR3 DNA follows: TGTGCCAGCAGCTTAGATCGAGCGGGAGCCTACGAGCAGTACTTC. The V gene is TRBV7-2, the J gene TRBJ2-7; TRBD2 matches at 8 bases. Trimming at V came to 1 base and at J to 2 bases, leaving 4 bases not matched to a gene. The length of the CDR3 is 15 residues. Germline V gene data show CDR1 as SGHTA and CDR2 as FQGNSA.

This chain connects TRBV7-9 to TRBJ2-2, with D possibly TRBD2 on 5 matching bases. The germline V gene has CDR1 SEHNR and CDR2 FQNEAQ (reference sequence). Deletions cut 5 bases from V and 6 bases from J, with 10 bases between. This CDR3 is built from 13 residues. Written as DNA, the CDR3 is TGTGCCAGCAGCCCGGACGGGGCCGGGGAGCTGTTTTTT. Its protein product is CASSPDGAGELFF.

V gene TRBV2 combines with J gene TRBJ1-1; no clear D. Per the germline V gene, CDR1 is SNHLY and CDR2 is FYNNEI. The V end was cut by 6 bases, the J end by 1 base, with 6 bases between. CDR3 length: 12 residues. The CDR3 sequence: CASRLGNTEAFF. The CDR3 region has the DNA TGTGCCAGCAGGCTAGGGAACACTGAAGCTTTCTTT.

The table lists this clone with a few counts. The V gene is TRBV9, the J gene TRBJ1-1, with D possibly being TRBD1 (5 bases). CDR1 and CDR2 from the germline V gene are SGDLS and YYNGEE. The CDR3 sequence is 17 residues long. Trimming stripped 0 bases from V and 5 bases from J, with 20 bases between. CDR3 residues: CASSVAGYVGPGTEAFF. The CDR3 nucleotides read TGTGCCAGCAGCGTAGCAGGATACGTGGGGCCAGGAACTGAAGCTTTCTTT.

V and J are TRBV5-1 and TRBJ2-7, with a possible D match to TRBD2 (5 bases). From germline, CDR1 is SGHRS and CDR2 YFSETQ. V was cut by 4 bases and J by 3 bases, with 8 bases left in between. The CDR3 totals 12 residues. DNA of the CDR3: TGCGCCAGCAGCCGGGATAACTACGAGCAGTACTTC. Translated, it gives CASSRDNYEQYF.

The rearrangement joins TRBV5-4 to TRBJ2-5; D perhaps matches TRBD2 (6 bases). The CDR3 length is 16 residues. V was cut by 4 bases and J by 1 base, with 17 bases left in between. Germline V gives CDR1 SGHNT, CDR2 YYREEE (reference sequence). CDR3 sequence: CASSRDSIFPQETQYF. CDR3 in DNA: TGTGCCAGCAGCAGGGACTCTATCTTTCCCCAAGAGACCCAGTACTTC.

The V gene is TRBV10-1, the J gene TRBJ2-7; D is possibly TRBD1 (8 bases). The CDR3 extends over 16 amino acids. V lost 6 bases and J lost 2, with 20 bases in between. Germline V lookup: CDR1 WNHNN, CDR2 SYGVQD (reference sequence). DNA of the CDR3: TGCGCCAGCAGCCAAGGGGGGGGACAGGCGACCTACGAGCAGTACTTC. Translated, it gives CASSQGGGQATYEQYF.

The rearrangement joins TRBV4-3 to TRBJ1-5; no clear D. V lost 0 bases to trimming and J lost 2 bases, with 14 bases between them. Germline values: CDR1 LGHNA, CDR2 YSLEER. CDR3 length equals 17 residues. The CDR3 loop reads CASSQDRVNRRNQPQHF. The CDR3 nucleotides read TGCGCCAGCAGCCAAGATCGTGTAAACAGACGCAATCAGCCCCAGCATTTT.

This clone showed up just once. V is TRBV19 and J is TRBJ1-6; D gene ambiguous. Germline assignment: CDR1 LNHDA and CDR2 SQIVND (reference sequence). With 5 bases removed from V and 11 bases from J, the gap between germline ends came to 13 bases. The CDR3 has 13 residues. The CDR3 DNA is TGTGCCAGTAGTTCGTCTTGGGAGCCACCCCTCCACTTT. It specifies CASSSSWEPPLHF.

The rearrangement joins TRBV28 to TRBJ2-1; TRBD2 matches at 8 bases. The CDR3 has 12 residues. Germline V gene data show CDR1 as MDHEN and CDR2 as SYDVKM. The junction had 4 bases not matched to a gene; V was cut back by 6 bases and J by 9 bases. DNA for the CDR3: TGTGCCAGCAGAGGACTAGCCAGTGAGCAGTTCTTC. Residues: CASRGLASEQFF.

This sequence joins TRBV27 and TRBJ2-4, with D uncertain. Germline assignment: CDR1 MNHEY and CDR2 SMNVEV (reference sequence). This CDR3 has 12 amino acids. Trimming pared 7 bases from V and 7 bases from J, leaving 11 bases between. The CDR3 is CASTAPYNIQYF. CDR3 sequence (DNA): TGTGCCAGCACCGCACCCTATAACATTCAGTACTTC.

The chain employs TRBV30 and TRBJ2-1; 9 bases are a match to TRBD2. The CDR3 totals 13 residues. Germline assignment: CDR1 GTSNPN and CDR2 SVGIG (reference sequence). CDR3 in DNA: TGTGCGTGGCTAGCGGGGACATACAATGAGCAGTTCTTC. This codes for CAWLAGTYNEQFF.

This chain joins TRBV5-1 and TRBJ2-5; TRBD1 might be the D (5 bases). Between the trimmed V and J ends, which lost 6 bases and 5 bases, there was a span of 17 bases. In germline, CDR1 is SGHRS, CDR2 YFSETQ. This CDR3 has 14 amino acids. CDR3 in DNA: TGCGCCAGCATAGACGTCTCGTCAGGGGAGACCCAGTACTTC. It encodes CASIDVSSGETQYF.

The chain couples TRBV28 to TRBJ1-6; 11 nucleotides agree with TRBD1. V trimming: 7 bases; J trimming: 2 bases; junction bases outside the gene matches: 7. The CDR3 runs 17 residues. Germline V gives CDR1 MDHEN, CDR2 SYDVKM. The CDR3, as DNA: TGTGCCAGCACCAGGGGACAGGGGGGTACCTATAATTCACCCCTCCACTTT. Encoded protein: CASTRGQGGTYNSPLHF. Variable domain in full (rest from reference TRBV28 and TRBJ1-6): DVKVTQSSRYLVKRTGEKVFLECVQDMDHENMFWYRQDPGLGLRLIYFSYDVKMKEKGDIPEGYSVSREKKERFSLILESASTNQTSMYLCASTRGQGGTYNSPLHFGNGTRLTVT.

The V and J genes are TRBV7-3 and TRBJ2-6; possible D gene TRBD1, 6 bases. CDR1 and CDR2 from the germline V gene are SGHTA and FQGTGA. The ends were cut back, 5 bases at V and 0 bases at J, with 11 bases in the middle. The CDR3 runs to 16 residues. CDR3 coding DNA: TGTGCCAGCAGCCCGCAGGGGAACTCTGGGGCCAACGTCCTGACTTTC. Translated, it gives CASSPQGNSGANVLTF. The variable domain in full, completed from reference TRBV7-3 and TRBJ2-6, reads GAGVSQTPSNKVTEKGKYVELRCDPISGHTALYWYRQSLGQGPEFLIYFQGTGAADDSGLPNDRFFAVRPEGSVSTLKIQRTERGDSAVYLCASSPQGNSGANVLTFGAGSRLTVL.

The chain is built from TRBV13 and TRBJ2-7, with 10 bases aligning to TRBD2. V dropped 5 bases and J dropped 5; count of bases not matched to a gene: 9. This CDR3 contains 15 residues. The V gene's germline CDR1 is PRHDT and CDR2 FYEKMQ (reference sequence). Here the CDR3 DNA reads TGTGCCAGCAGCCTGTCGCTAGCGGGAGCTAACGAGCAGTACTTC. Translated, it gives CASSLSLAGANEQYF.

The genes are TRBV10-1 and TRBJ1-6; D is possibly TRBD1 (5 bases). The germline V gene encodes CDR1 WNHNN and CDR2 SYGVQD (reference sequence). V was pared by 4 bases and J by 10 bases, with 11 bases between. CDR3 size: 13 residues. CDR3 sequence reads: CASSADSNSPLHF. The CDR3 bases are TGCGCCAGCAGTGCCGACAGTAACTCACCCCTCCACTTT.

The V gene is TRBV15, the J gene TRBJ1-5; TRBD1 matches at 8 bases. The CDR3 runs to 15 residues. In germline, CDR1 is LNHNV, CDR2 YYDKDF (reference sequence). The ends lost 0 bases at V and 6 bases at J; junction bases unmatched: 4. DNA of the CDR3: TGTGCCACCAGCAGAGAACAGGGGGTAGGTCAGCCCCAGCATTTT. It encodes CATSREQGVGQPQHF.

This chain links TRBV15 with TRBJ1-2; TRBD1 matches at 7 bases. V lost 2 bases to trimming and J lost 4 bases; unmatched junction nucleotides: 7. The CDR3 consists of 15 residues. Germline V gene lookup returns CDR1 LNHNV and CDR2 YYDKDF (reference sequence). The CDR3, as DNA: TGTGCCACCAGCAGACCCGGGACAGCGGGCTATGGCTACACCTTC. Amino acids: CATSRPGTAGYGYTF.

The chain is built from TRBV5-5 and TRBJ2-6, with D possibly being TRBD2 (5 bases). CDR1 and CDR2 (germline): SGHKS, YYEKEE (reference sequence). CDR3 size: 15 residues. Trimming took 0 bases from V and 5 from J, leaving 9 bases between them. CDR3 sequence reads: CASSLGEGWANVLTF. The CDR3, as DNA: TGTGCCAGCAGCTTGGGTGAGGGTTGGGCCAACGTCCTGACTTTC. The whole variable domain, remainder taken from reference TRBV5-5 and TRBJ2-6, is DAGVTQSPTHLIKTRGQQVTLRCSPISGHKSVSWYQQVLGQGPQFIFQYYEKEERGRGNFPDRFSARQFPNYSSELNVNALLLGDSALYLCASSLGEGWANVLTFGAGSRLTVL.

The V and J genes are TRBV9 and TRBJ1-6; D might be TRBD1 (6 bases). Trimming took off 0 bases at V and 2 bases at J, with 6 bases between the two ends. This CDR3 spans 15 amino acids. Germline loops: CDR1 SGDLS, CDR2 YYNGEE. This chain's CDR3 is CASSVGDTYNSPLHF. The CDR3 coding sequence is TGTGCCAGCAGCGTAGGGGACACCTATAATTCACCCCTCCACTTT.

V gene TRBV7-2 combines with J gene TRBJ1-1, with TRBD1 as a possible D gene (6 bases). The CDR3 has 13 amino acids. Between the trimmed V and J ends, which lost 5 bases and 5 bases, there was a span of 12 bases. Germline CDR1 is SGHTA and CDR2 is FQGNSA. The CDR3, as DNA: TGTGCCAGCAGCGAGCAACAGGGAACTGAAGCTTTCTTT. Its protein is CASSEQQGTEAFF.

This clone has only one observation. This chain links TRBV5-1 with TRBJ1-3, with 7 bases aligning to TRBD1. The trim removed 6 bases at V and 4 bases at J, leaving 13 bases unmatched. Per germline, CDR1 SGHRS and CDR2 YFSETQ. The CDR3 totals 16 residues. The CDR3 sequence is CASTDRGGQAGNTIYF. For the CDR3, the DNA is TGCGCCAGCACCGACCGCGGAGGACAGGCCGGAAACACCATATATTTT. Full variable domain (outside the CDR3, taken from reference TRBV5-1 and TRBJ1-3): KAGVTQTPRYLIKTRGQQVTLSCSPISGHRSVSWYQQTPGQGLQFLFEYFSETQRNKGNFPGRFSGRQFSNSRSEMNVSTLELGDSALYLCASTDRGGQAGNTIYFGEGSWLTVV.

The rearrangement joins TRBV5-4 to TRBJ2-7; the D gene is possibly TRBD2 (5 bases). Germline V lookup: CDR1 SGHNT, CDR2 YYREEE (reference sequence). Deletions cut 3 bases from V and 0 bases from J, with 16 bases between. The length of the CDR3 is 16 residues. The chain's CDR3 is CASSSERTDLSYEQYF. Written as DNA, the CDR3 is TGTGCCAGCAGCTCCGAACGGACTGACCTCTCCTACGAGCAGTACTTC.

The chain links TRBV4-3 to TRBJ2-1; 7 bases map to TRBD2. Germline V gives CDR1 LGHNA, CDR2 YSLEER. The J segment lost 8 bases and the V segment lost 3 bases, leaving 10 bases of the junction unmatched. The length of the CDR3 is 15 residues. CDR3 amino acids: CASSQGLRSRDEQFF. For the CDR3, the DNA is TGCGCCAGCAGCCAGGGACTAAGGAGCCGAGATGAGCAGTTCTTC.

This clone was found once. The same CDR3 is also encoded by other DNA sequences in this sample. The V and J genes are TRBV5-1 and TRBJ2-5; D is possibly TRBD1 (5 bases). The germline V gene encodes CDR1 SGHRS and CDR2 YFSETQ. The ends were cut back, 0 bases at V and 5 bases at J, with 8 bases in the middle. The CDR3 has 13 residues. The CDR3 region is CASSLAGSETQYF. In DNA form, the CDR3 reads TGCGCCAGCAGCTTGGCAGGGTCGGAGACCCAGTACTTC.

V and J are TRBV27 and TRBJ2-7, with 7 nucleotides matching TRBD1. The germline V gene has CDR1 MNHEY and CDR2 SMNVEV (reference sequence). CDR3 length: 13 amino acids. Unmatched junction bases numbered 5, after V lost 5 bases and J lost 4 bases. For the CDR3, the DNA is TGTGCCAGCAGTCCGACAGGGAAGTACGAGCAGTACTTC. The encoded protein is CASSPTGKYEQYF.

The chain combines TRBV29-1 with TRBJ2-3, with D perhaps TRBD2 (6 bases). The CDR3 spans 14 residues. Germline V gene data show CDR1 as SQVTM and CDR2 as ANQGSEA. With 4 bases removed from V and 3 bases from J, the gap between germline ends came to 14 bases. The CDR3 sequence: CSVAHLRETDTQYF. The CDR3 coding sequence is TGCAGCGTTGCCCATCTCCGGGAGACAGATACGCAGTATTTT.